This passage covers 28 T cell receptor beta chains from one sample sequenced in a study of blood T cell repertoires in COVID-19. Sequencing was performed with immunoSEQ multiplex PCR; in TCRdb, only in-frame clones are kept and a portion is missing. The sample has about 160,000 clones, around 90% seen once. The sequencing input was peripheral blood. Receptors originate from a man aged 18 to 30 with acute or convalescent COVID-19.

The J gene is TRBJ1-2, the V gene TRBV4-1, with TRBD1 identical over 9 bases. V shed 4 bases, J shed 0 bases, and the junction held 9 bases outside the gene matches. The CDR3 consists of 17 residues. CDR1 and CDR2 (germline): MGHRA, YSYEKL. The chain's CDR3 is CASSPRDRAYANYGYTF. The CDR3, as DNA: TGCGCCAGCAGCCCGAGGGACAGGGCCTATGCTAACTATGGCTACACCTTC.

The rearrangement uses TRBV12-3 or TRBV12-4 and TRBJ1-1; no clear D. Trimming pared 3 bases from V and 2 bases from J, leaving 7 bases between. The CDR3 contains 13 residues. CDR3 in DNA: TGTGCCAGCAGTTTCTTGAGAAACACTGAAGCTTTCTTT. As protein: CASSFLRNTEAFF.

This rearrangement joins TRBV7-8 to TRBJ2-2, with 7 bases identical to TRBD2. This CDR3 spans 17 amino acids. Per the germline V gene, CDR1 is SGHVS and CDR2 is FQNEAQ. The ends lost 4 bases at V and 5 bases at J; junction bases unmatched: 13. CDR3 residues: CASSSPVERGGTGELFF. The CDR3 DNA is TGTGCCAGCAGCTCCCCGGTCGAGCGGGGAGGGACCGGGGAGCTGTTTTTT.

The rearrangement uses TRBV24-1 and TRBJ1-5; D call uncertain. This CDR3 is 14 amino acids long. The V end was cut by 5 bases, the J end by 4 bases, with 11 bases between. Per the germline V gene, CDR1 is KGHDR and CDR2 is SFDVKD. CDR3 in DNA: TGTGCCACCAGTGGGCCCGATTGGAATCAGCCCCAGCATTTT. Protein: CATSGPDWNQPQHF.

The V gene is TRBV5-1, the J gene TRBJ1-6, with 9 bases that match TRBD1. The CDR3 extends over 17 amino acids. Per germline, CDR1 SGHRS and CDR2 YFSETQ. J gave up 8 bases and V 4 bases, and 13 bases lay outside the gene matches. CDR3 sequence (DNA): TGCGCCAGCAGCCTAACCGGACAGGGGAGGTTTGATTCACCCCTCCACTTT. It specifies CASSLTGQGRFDSPLHF.

The J gene is TRBJ2-7, the V gene TRBV5-5; TRBD2 is a possible D gene (6 bases). The germline gives CDR1 SGHKS, CDR2 YYEKEE (reference sequence). Trimming pared 1 base from V and 3 bases from J, leaving 11 bases between. CDR3 length: 14 amino acids. CDR3 loop: CASSLRGTDYEQYF. CDR3 sequence (DNA): TGTGCCAGCAGCTTGCGCGGGACGGACTACGAGCAGTACTTC.

The rearrangement links TRBV2 to TRBJ2-7; maybe TRBD2 (5 bases). CDR3 length: 14 residues. From germline, CDR1 is SNHLY and CDR2 FYNNEI. V was cut by 4 bases and J by 4 bases, with 14 bases left in between. In DNA, the CDR3 is TGTGCCAGCAGTGGGCAAGGACTCGAATACGAGCAGTACTTC. This sequence encodes CASSGQGLEYEQYF.

The chain employs TRBV7-9 and TRBJ1-1; D is unclear. V lost 4 bases and J 1 base, leaving 10 bases between the germline ends. The germline CDR1 and CDR2 sequences are SEHNR and FQNEAQ (reference sequence). The CDR3 consists of 14 residues. The CDR3, as DNA: TGTGCCAGCAGCTCTCGACTGCCGAACACTGAAGCTTTCTTT. It encodes CASSSRLPNTEAFF.

The table lists this clone with a few counts. The chain's CDR3 is CASSLTGFLTGELFF. The CDR3, as DNA: TGTGCCAGCTCCCTGACAGGGTTCTTGACCGGGGAGCTGTTTTTT. The V and J genes are TRBV18 and TRBJ2-2, with 7 bases aligning to TRBD1. Looked up from germline, CDR1 is KGHSH and CDR2 is LQKENI. V was clipped by 6 bases and J by 5 bases; unmatched bases: 9. The CDR3 contains 15 residues. Complete variable domain (other parts from reference TRBV18 and TRBJ2-2): NAGVMQNPRHLVRRRGQEARLRCSPMKGHSHVYWYRQLPEEGLKFMVYLQKENIIDESGMPKERFSAEFPKEGPSILRIQQVVRGDSAAYFCASSLTGFLTGELFFGEGSRLTVL.

The V call is TRBV4-1, the J call TRBJ2-1, with 10 bases identical to TRBD2. V lost 0 bases to trimming and J lost 2 bases; unmatched junction nucleotides: 16. Germline values: CDR1 MGHRA, CDR2 YSYEKL. The CDR3 consists of 21 residues. CDR3 in DNA: TGCGCCAGCAGCCAAGATCTAAGTGGGGCTAGCGGGGGAGCTACCTACAATGAGCAGTTCTTC. This translates into CASSQDLSGASGGATYNEQFF.

V usage is TRBV2 and J usage is TRBJ1-3, with TRBD1 matching over 7 bases. Germline CDR1 reads SNHLY; CDR2 reads FYNNEI. V lost 6 bases, J lost 7 bases, and 6 bases stayed unmatched. The CDR3 has 13 residues. The CDR3 coding sequence is TGTGCCAGCAGGCCACAGGGGAGTAACACCATATATTTT. Translating it yields CASRPQGSNTIYF.

The V gene is TRBV6-1, the J gene TRBJ1-1; D is undetermined. The V gene lost 0 bases and the J gene lost 1 base, with 6 bases spanning the gap. Germline V lookup: CDR1 MNHNS, CDR2 SASEGT. The CDR3 runs to 14 residues. This CDR3 reads CASSEARSNTEAFF. In DNA, the CDR3 is TGTGCCAGCAGTGAAGCGAGGTCGAACACTGAAGCTTTCTTT.

J is TRBJ2-7 and V is TRBV27; possible D gene TRBD2, 6 bases. CDR1 is MNHEY, CDR2 SMNVEV, per germline (reference sequence). This CDR3 is 14 amino acids long. V dropped 5 bases and J dropped 3 bases, with 14 bases sitting between them. In DNA, the CDR3 is TGTGCCAGCAGTCCGGGACTCGACCTCTACGAGCAGTACTTC. Protein product: CASSPGLDLYEQYF.

The chain links TRBV25-1 to TRBJ1-1, with D possibly matching TRBD1 (6 bases). The CDR3 loop spans 14 amino acids. Trimming cost V 2 bases and J 9 bases, with 16 bases left between them. Germline CDR1 MGHDK, CDR2 SYGVNS. The CDR3 bases are TGTGCCAGCAGTGAAGCCGGGACACTTCGACAAGCTTTCTTT. Translated, it gives CASSEAGTLRQAFF.

The genes are TRBV28 and TRBJ1-5; the match to TRBD1 covers 7 bases. Germline V gene data show CDR1 as MDHEN and CDR2 as SYDVKM. CDR3 length: 15 residues. The V and J ends lost 8 bases and 5 bases, in that order; junction bases with no gene match: 12. The CDR3: CASGPGTAAHQPQHF. DNA of the CDR3: TGTGCCAGCGGTCCCGGGACAGCGGCCCATCAGCCCCAGCATTTT.

The chain combines TRBV14 with TRBJ2-1; 8 positions match TRBD2. The V segment lost 3 bases and the J segment 8 bases; nucleotides outside the gene matches: 9. There are 15 residues in the CDR3. Germline V gene data show CDR1 as SGHDN and CDR2 as FVKESK. The CDR3 DNA follows: TGTGCCAGCAGCCAGATAGCGGGGCCAGGGTATGAGCAGTTCTTC. It translates to CASSQIAGPGYEQFF.

The J gene is TRBJ2-1, the V gene TRBV19; possible D gene TRBD2, 6 bases. The CDR3 sequence is 16 residues long. Trimming left V 8 bases short and J 8 bases short, with 25 bases between. Germline loops: CDR1 LNHDA, CDR2 SQIVND (reference sequence). The CDR3 nucleotides are TGTGCCAGTTCTGCTACCTACTCTAGCGCCGTTCATGAGCAGTTCTTC. Amino acids: CASSATYSSAVHEQFF.

The V call is TRBV6-5, the J call TRBJ1-1; 8 bases align to TRBD1. There are 14 residues in the CDR3. CDR1 and CDR2 from the germline V gene are MNHEY and SVGAGI. Trimming removed 7 bases from V and 1 base from J; junction bases left unmatched: 5. CDR3 coding DNA: TGTGCCAGCACCAACAGGGGGGCGAACACTGAAGCTTTCTTT. Amino acids: CASTNRGANTEAFF.

The V and J genes are TRBV7-2 and TRBJ1-2, with 9 positions matching TRBD1. The trim removed 6 bases at V and 0 bases at J, leaving 8 bases unmatched. Germline lookup yields CDR1 SGHTA and CDR2 FQGNSA. The CDR3 has 16 residues. The CDR3, as DNA: TGTGCCAGCAGACCCAGGACAGGGGAGCCTAACTATGGCTACACCTTC. Its translation is CASRPRTGEPNYGYTF.

V usage is TRBV7-6 and J usage is TRBJ1-2; maybe TRBD1 (6 bases). Trimming took 5 bases from V and 4 from J, leaving 20 bases between them. Per germline, CDR1 SGHVS and CDR2 FNYEAQ. This CDR3 spans 16 amino acids. Here the CDR3 DNA reads TGTGCCAGCAGCCCGGCGGGGGCGCGACTCATCTATGGCTACACCTTC. This gives the protein CASSPAGARLIYGYTF.

This chain uses TRBV6-5 with TRBJ2-3, with no clear D. V was clipped by 7 bases and J by 2 bases, with 10 bases between them. The CDR3 has 13 amino acids. Germline V gives CDR1 MNHEY, CDR2 SVGAGI. This CDR3 is CASTSVYTDTQYF. The CDR3 coding sequence is TGTGCCAGCACCTCGGTTTACACAGATACGCAGTATTTT.

The chain carries TRBV10-2 and TRBJ1-1; the match to TRBD1 covers 9 bases. J gave up 0 bases and V 4 bases, and 9 bases lay outside the gene matches. Per germline, CDR1 WSHSY and CDR2 SAAADI. This CDR3 has 17 residues. DNA of the CDR3: TGCGCCAGCAGTGCGACAGGGGGTAAGGTCATGAACACTGAAGCTTTCTTT. Amino acid sequence: CASSATGGKVMNTEAFF.

The rearrangement joins TRBV10-1 to TRBJ2-3; D possibly corresponds to TRBD2 (6 bases). V shed 0 bases and J shed 8 bases, with 9 bases lying between them. Germline V gives CDR1 WNHNN, CDR2 SYGVQD (reference sequence). The CDR3 contains 13 residues. CDR3 sequence reads: CASSESRGGTQYF. In DNA form, the CDR3 reads TGCGCCAGCAGTGAGTCGAGGGGAGGTACGCAGTATTTT.

This clone was seen only once. The chain joins TRBV19 to TRBJ1-1; D might be TRBD1 (5 bases). Germline lookup yields CDR1 LNHDA and CDR2 SQIVND (reference sequence). V was trimmed by 3 bases and J by 4 bases, leaving 18 bases between them. The CDR3 is made up of 16 amino acids. The DNA for the CDR3 is TGTGCCAGTAGTATTCTAAGGGGCCGGGGGGTCACTGAAGCTTTCTTT. Protein: CASSILRGRGVTEAFF.

The chain links TRBV5-5 to TRBJ2-5; TRBD2 matches 7 bases. Per germline, CDR1 SGHKS and CDR2 YYEKEE (reference sequence). The V segment lost 1 base and the J segment 5 bases; nucleotides outside the gene matches: 2. This CDR3 has 13 amino acids. The CDR3 region has the DNA TGTGCCAGCAGCTTGCCCGGGGGGGAGACCCAGTACTTC. Amino acids: CASSLPGGETQYF.

The chain recombines TRBV18 with TRBJ1-1, with D possibly TRBD1 on 5 matching bases. Germline CDR1 reads KGHSH; CDR2 reads LQKENI. V was shortened by 2 bases and J by 3 bases, with 10 bases between the two germline ends. The CDR3 loop spans 14 amino acids. The CDR3, as DNA: TGTGCCAGCTCACCAAAGGGAGGGGACACTGAAGCTTTCTTT. This encodes CASSPKGGDTEAFF.

This chain connects TRBV5-1 to TRBJ2-3; 9 bases fit TRBD1. V was clipped by 2 bases and J by 3 bases; unmatched bases: 7. The CDR3 totals 16 residues. Germline values: CDR1 SGHRS, CDR2 YFSETQ. DNA for the CDR3: TGCGCCAGCAGCTTCTCAATACAGGGGGCAACAGATACGCAGTATTTT. It is translated as CASSFSIQGATDTQYF.

The gene calls are TRBV5-4 and TRBJ1-2, with D hard to call. V lost 1 base to trimming and J lost 5 bases, with 12 bases between them. This CDR3 comprises 14 residues. CDR1 SGHNT and CDR2 YYREEE come from the germline V gene (reference sequence). CDR3 coding DNA: TGTGCCAGCAGCTTGATCCCGGGGAAGTATGGCTACACCTTC. Its protein product is CASSLIPGKYGYTF.